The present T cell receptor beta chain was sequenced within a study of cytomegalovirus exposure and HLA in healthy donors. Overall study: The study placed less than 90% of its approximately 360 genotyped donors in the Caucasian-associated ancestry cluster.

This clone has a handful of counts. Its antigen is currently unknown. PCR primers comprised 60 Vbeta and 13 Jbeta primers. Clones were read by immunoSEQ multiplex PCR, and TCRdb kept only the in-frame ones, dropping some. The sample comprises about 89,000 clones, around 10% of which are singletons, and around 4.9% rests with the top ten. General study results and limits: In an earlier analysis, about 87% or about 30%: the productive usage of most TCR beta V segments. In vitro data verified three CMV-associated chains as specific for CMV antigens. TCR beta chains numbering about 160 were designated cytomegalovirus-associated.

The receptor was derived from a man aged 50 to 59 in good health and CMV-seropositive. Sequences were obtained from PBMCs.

The CDR3 DNA sequence: TGTGCCAGCAGCTTACCCACAGGGAACCCCCGGCGGGATACGCAGTATTTT. This translates into CASSLPTGNPRRDTQYF. This chain links TRBV13 with TRBJ2-3; the D gene is possibly TRBD1 (6 bases). The germline CDR1 and CDR2 sequences are PRHDT and FYEKMQ (reference sequence). Trimming removed 2 bases at V and 6 bases at J, with 21 bases between. The CDR3 has 17 amino acids.